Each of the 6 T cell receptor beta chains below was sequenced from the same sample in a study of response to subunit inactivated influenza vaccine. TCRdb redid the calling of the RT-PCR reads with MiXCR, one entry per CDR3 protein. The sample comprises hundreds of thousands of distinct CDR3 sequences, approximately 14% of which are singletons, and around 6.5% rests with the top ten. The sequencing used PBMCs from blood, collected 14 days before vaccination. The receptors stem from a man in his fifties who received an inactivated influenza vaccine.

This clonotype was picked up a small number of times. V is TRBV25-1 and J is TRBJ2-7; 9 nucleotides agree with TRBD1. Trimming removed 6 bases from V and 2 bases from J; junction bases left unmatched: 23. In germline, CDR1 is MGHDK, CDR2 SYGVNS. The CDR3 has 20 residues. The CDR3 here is CASRGLLQRSGTGRTYEQYF. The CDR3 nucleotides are TGTGCCAGCAGGGGACTTCTCCAGCGCTCCGGGACAGGGAGGACCTACGAGCAGTACTTC.

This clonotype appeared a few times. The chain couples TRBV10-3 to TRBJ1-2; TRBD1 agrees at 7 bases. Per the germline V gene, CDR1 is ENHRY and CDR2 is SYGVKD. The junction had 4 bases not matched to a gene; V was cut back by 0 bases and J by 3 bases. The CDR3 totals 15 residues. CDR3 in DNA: TGTGCCATCAGTGAGTCGTACAGGGGTCACTATGGCTACACCTTC. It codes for CAISESYRGHYGYTF.

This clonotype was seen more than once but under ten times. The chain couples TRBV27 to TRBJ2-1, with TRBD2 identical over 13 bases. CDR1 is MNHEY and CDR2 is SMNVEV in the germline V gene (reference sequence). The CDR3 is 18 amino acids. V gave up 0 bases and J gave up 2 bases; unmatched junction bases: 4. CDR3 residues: CASSLSGLAGLTYNEQFF. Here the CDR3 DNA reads TGTGCCAGCAGTTTATCGGGACTAGCGGGATTAACCTACAATGAGCAGTTCTTC.

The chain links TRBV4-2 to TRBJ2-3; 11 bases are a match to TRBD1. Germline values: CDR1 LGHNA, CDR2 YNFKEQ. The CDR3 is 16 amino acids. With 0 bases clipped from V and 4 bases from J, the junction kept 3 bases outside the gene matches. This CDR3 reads CASSQDGTGGADTQYF. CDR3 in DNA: TGTGCCAGCAGCCAAGATGGGACAGGGGGAGCAGATACGCAGTATTTT.

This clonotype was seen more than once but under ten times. DNA of the CDR3: TGTGCCAGCACCGACAGTTACTATGGCTACACCTTC. This sequence encodes CASTDSYYGYTF. The chain employs TRBV6-5 and TRBJ1-2; D possibly corresponds to TRBD1 (5 bases). Germline V CDR1 and CDR2: MNHEY, SVGAGI. This CDR3 is 12 amino acids long. Deletions cut 7 bases from V and 3 bases from J, with 9 bases between.

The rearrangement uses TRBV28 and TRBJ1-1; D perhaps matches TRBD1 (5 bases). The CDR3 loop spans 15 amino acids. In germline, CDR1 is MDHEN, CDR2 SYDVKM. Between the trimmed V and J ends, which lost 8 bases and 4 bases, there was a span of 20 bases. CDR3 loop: CASRWGGGVSTEAFF. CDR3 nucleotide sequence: TGTGCCAGCCGATGGGGGGGTGGGGTTAGCACTGAAGCTTTCTTT. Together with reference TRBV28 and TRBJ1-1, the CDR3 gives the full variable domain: DVKVTQSSRYLVKRTGEKVFLECVQDMDHENMFWYRQDPGLGLRLIYFSYDVKMKEKGDIPEGYSVSREKKERFSLILESASTNQTSMYLCASRWGGGVSTEAFFGQGTRLTVV.